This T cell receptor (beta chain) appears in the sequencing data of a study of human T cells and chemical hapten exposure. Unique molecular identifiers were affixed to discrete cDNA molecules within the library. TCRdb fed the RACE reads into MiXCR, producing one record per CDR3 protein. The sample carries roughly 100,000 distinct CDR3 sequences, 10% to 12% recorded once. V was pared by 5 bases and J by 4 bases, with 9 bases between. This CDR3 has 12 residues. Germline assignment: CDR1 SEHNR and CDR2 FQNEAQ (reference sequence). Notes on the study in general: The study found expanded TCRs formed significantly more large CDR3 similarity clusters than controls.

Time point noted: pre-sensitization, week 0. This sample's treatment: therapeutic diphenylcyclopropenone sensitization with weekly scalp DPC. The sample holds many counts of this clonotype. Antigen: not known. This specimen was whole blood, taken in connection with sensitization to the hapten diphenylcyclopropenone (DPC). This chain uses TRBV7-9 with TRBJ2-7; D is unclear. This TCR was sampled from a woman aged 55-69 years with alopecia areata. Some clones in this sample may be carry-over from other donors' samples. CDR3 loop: CASSRNAYEQYF. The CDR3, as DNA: TGTGCCAGCAGCCGGAATGCTTACGAGCAGTACTTC.